These T cell receptor beta chains were read from a single sample in a study of T cell responses to AZD1222 COVID-19 vaccine. Measured with immunoSEQ multiplex PCR; TCRdb has only the in-frame clones, and not every one. The sample includes about 96,000 clones, 80% to 90% of them seen just once. The source was peripheral blood, collected on day 0 of AZD1222 vaccination. These receptor sequences come from an adult in good health. Both conserved end residues are part of each CDR3. D genes are given only for firm matches. For some rows the clone size is stated as once, few or many, or as a class when expanded; others skip it.

abundance,d_gene,v_gene,len,j_gene,CDR3aa,CDR3nt
.,.,TRBV7-9,19,TRBJ1-1,CASSLPRGGLSTLNTEAFF,TGTGCCAGCAGCTTACCGCGTGGGGGGCTAAGTACCCTGAACACTGAAGCTTTCTTT
few,.,TRBV25-1,14,TRBJ2-1,CASSLGRSRNEQFF,TGTGCCAGCAGTCTCGGGCGGTCCCGCAATGAGCAGTTCTTC
.,.,TRBV3-1/TRBV3-2,16,TRBJ1-4,CASSQGGTFEGEKLFF,TGTGCCAGCAGCCAAGGTGGAACGTTCGAAGGGGAAAAACTGTTTTTT
.,.,TRBV30,16,TRBJ1-5,CAWSMDGVGGNQPQHF,TGTGCCTGGAGCATGGACGGAGTGGGGGGCAATCAGCCCCAGCATTTT
.,TRBD1,TRBV6-6,13,TRBJ2-1,CAHGGQEYNEQFF,TGTGCCCATGGGGGACAGGAGTACAATGAGCAGTTCTTC
once,TRBD1,TRBV11-2,17,TRBJ1-2,CASSLGIPGQGYYGYTF,TGTGCCAGCAGCTTAGGAATCCCGGGACAGGGGTACTATGGCTACACCTTC
.,TRBD1,TRBV5-1,16,TRBJ2-7,CASSNGGITGGNEQYF,TGCGCCAGCTCGAATGGGGGTATAACAGGGGGCAACGAGCAGTACTTC
.,TRBD1,TRBV24-1,16,TRBJ1-2,CATSDLTGQGPYGYTF,TGTGCCACCAGTGATTTGACCGGACAGGGCCCGTATGGCTACACCTTC
.,.,TRBV5-1,13,TRBJ1-1,CASSLVGDTEAFF,TGCGCCAGCAGCTTGGTTGGGGACACTGAAGCTTTCTTT
.,.,TRBV29-1,15,TRBJ2-7,CSVEKVKGETYEQYF,TGCAGCGTTGAAAAGGTGAAGGGTGAGACCTACGAGCAGTACTTC
once,TRBD1,TRBV20-1,16,TRBJ2-2,CSASLRGQGYPGELFF,TGCAGTGCTAGTCTCCGGGGACAGGGGTACCCCGGGGAGCTGTTTTTT
.,.,TRBV6-6,14,TRBJ2-7,CASSYSASRDEQYF,TGTGCCAGCAGTTATTCGGCGTCTCGGGACGAGCAGTACTTC
.,.,TRBV3-1/TRBV3-2,14,TRBJ1-5,CASSQDAGNQPQHF,TGTGCCAGCAGCCAAGACGCGGGAAATCAGCCCCAGCATTTT
once,.,TRBV14,15,TRBJ1-3,CASSQLTGTGNTIYF,TGTGCCAGCAGTCAATTGACCGGTACTGGAAACACCATATATTTT
.,.,TRBV6-5,13,TRBJ2-1,CASSFPRNNEQFF,TGTGCCAGCAGTTTCCCACGGAACAATGAGCAGTTCTTC
.,TRBD2,TRBV18,21,TRBJ2-3,CASSLSRLTSGGLTPTDTQYF,TGTGCCAGCTCACTTTCTCGGTTGACTAGCGGGGGGCTTACGCCCACAGATACGCAGTATTTT
.,.,TRBV5-4,14,TRBJ2-1,CASSWGGTYNEQFF,TGTGCCAGCAGCTGGGGGGGCACCTACAATGAGCAGTTCTTC
.,TRBD1,TRBV25-1,15,TRBJ1-1,CASSGYRGMNTEAFF,TGTGCCAGCAGTGGATACAGGGGTATGAACACTGAAGCTTTCTTT
few,TRBD1,TRBV7-9,15,TRBJ1-6,CASSYGTGVNSPLHF,TGTGCCAGCAGCTATGGGACAGGGGTAAATTCACCCCTCCACTTT
.,.,TRBV5-4,11,TRBJ2-2,CASGGGGELFF,TGTGCCAGCGGGGGCGGCGGGGAGCTGTTTTTT
.,TRBD2,TRBV7-2,15,TRBJ2-5,CASSWTSGEEETQYF,TGTGCCAGCAGCTGGACTAGCGGGGAAGAAGAGACCCAGTACTTC
.,TRBD2,TRBV28,15,TRBJ2-3,CASSFGGGHGDTQYF,TGTGCCAGCAGTTTTGGGGGAGGGCACGGGGATACGCAGTATTTT